This entry describes one T cell receptor beta chain. The data stem from a study of T cells in Graves' hyperthyroidism and ophthalmopathy. Hyperthyroidism, newly diagnosed and lasting under 2 months, affected patients aged 18 to 65. The study excluded patients with uncontrolled infection, other autoimmune disease, pregnancy or lactation. PBMCs came from 9 to 10 ml fresh peripheral blood. Regions amplified from RNA transcripts were the TCR beta CDR3 regions. HTBI primers were the set used in a first-round RT-PCR of the TCR CDR3. TCRdb re-called the multiplex PCR reads through MiXCR, storing one row per CDR3 protein. The sample shows hundreds of thousands of distinct CDR3 sequences, just under 25% of them seen only once. Germline values: CDR1 MGHRA, CDR2 YSYEKL. Trimming removed 0 bases at V and 2 bases at J, with 13 bases between. The CDR3 runs 16 residues.

Sequenced: blood. The clonotype originates from a man aged 50-59 years with Graves' hyperthyroidism. The chain combines TRBV4-1 with TRBJ1-1; no definite D call. As DNA, the CDR3 is TGCGCCAGCAGCCAAGAACAATCGGGAGGTAACACTGAAGCTTTCTTT. It codes for CASSQEQSGGNTEAFF.